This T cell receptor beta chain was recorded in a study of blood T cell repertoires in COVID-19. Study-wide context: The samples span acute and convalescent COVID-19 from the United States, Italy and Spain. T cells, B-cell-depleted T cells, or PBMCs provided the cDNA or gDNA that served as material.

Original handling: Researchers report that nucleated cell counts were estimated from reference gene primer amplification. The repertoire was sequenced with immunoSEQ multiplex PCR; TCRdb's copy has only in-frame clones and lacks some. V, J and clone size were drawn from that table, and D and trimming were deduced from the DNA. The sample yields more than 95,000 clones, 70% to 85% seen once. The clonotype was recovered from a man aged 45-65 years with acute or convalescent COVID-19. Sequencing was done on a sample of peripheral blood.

CDR3 sequence reads: CASRQTVSAGEQFF. The CDR3 DNA reads TGTGCCAGCAGACAGACAGTTTCCGCCGGTGAGCAGTTCTTC. The rearrangement uses TRBV6-5 and TRBJ2-1; tentative D call: TRBD1 (5 bases). The germline V gene encodes CDR1 MNHEY and CDR2 SVGAGI. The CDR3 has 14 amino acids. V shed 6 bases and J shed 9 bases, with 18 bases lying between them.